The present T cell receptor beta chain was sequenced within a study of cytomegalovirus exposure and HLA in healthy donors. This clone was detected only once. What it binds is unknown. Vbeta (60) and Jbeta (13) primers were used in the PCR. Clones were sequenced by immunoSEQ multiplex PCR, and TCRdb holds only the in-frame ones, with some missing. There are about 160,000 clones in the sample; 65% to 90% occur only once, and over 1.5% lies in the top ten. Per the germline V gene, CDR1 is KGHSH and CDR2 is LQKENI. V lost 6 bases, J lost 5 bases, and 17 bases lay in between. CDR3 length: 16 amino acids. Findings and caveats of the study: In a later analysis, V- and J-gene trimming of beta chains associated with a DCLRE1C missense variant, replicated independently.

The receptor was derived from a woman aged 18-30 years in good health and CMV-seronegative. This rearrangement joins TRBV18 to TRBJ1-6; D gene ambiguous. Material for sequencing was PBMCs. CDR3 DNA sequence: TGTGCCAGCTCGGCCCCGTTGGGCGTGGATAATTCACCCCTCCACTTT. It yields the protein CASSAPLGVDNSPLHF.